Following are 14 T cell receptor beta chains from one sample sequenced in a study of OX40 agonist ivuxolimab in advanced cancers. The data were produced by immunoSEQ multiplex PCR, yet TCRdb's version contains in-frame clones alone and is incomplete. Among 50,000 to 70,000 clones listed, around four fifths were seen once. This specimen was CD4+ or CD8+ T cells sorted from blood, taken in a trial of the OX40 agonist ivuxolimab. These receptors were taken from an adult with an advanced solid tumor such as melanoma, head and neck, liver or kidney cancer.

V gene TRBV6-4 combines with J gene TRBJ2-2; the match to TRBD1 covers 11 bases. This CDR3 spans 14 amino acids. Germline V gene sequence: CDR1 MRHNA, CDR2 SNTAGT. The J segment lost 4 bases and the V segment lost 6 bases, leaving 1 base of the junction unmatched. CDR3 amino acids: CASRGTGGTGELFF. The CDR3 coding sequence is TGTGCCAGCAGAGGGACAGGGGGCACCGGGGAGCTGTTTTTT.

This clone was found once. The chain is built from TRBV15 and TRBJ2-7, with D possibly being TRBD1 or TRBD2 (5 bases each). This CDR3 comprises 18 residues. V dropped 1 base and J dropped 0 bases, with 19 bases sitting between them. Germline-derived CDR1 and CDR2 are LNHNV and YYDKDF (reference sequence). CDR3 protein: CATSRGRDLSRSSYEQYF. The CDR3 nucleotides read TGTGCCACCAGCAGAGGACGGGACCTCTCAAGGTCCTCCTACGAGCAGTACTTC.

This chain uses TRBV11-1 with TRBJ1-2, with D uncertain. The CDR3 length is 13 residues. Trimming left V 3 bases short and J 7 bases short, with 12 bases between. Germline V gene data show CDR1 as SGHAT and CDR2 as FQDESV (reference sequence). DNA of the CDR3: TGTGCCAGCAGCTTGCATGGCGTCTCTGGCTACACCTTC. Translating gives CASSLHGVSGYTF.

The rearrangement uses TRBV9 and TRBJ2-3; D unclear. V dropped 3 bases and J dropped 2 bases, with 10 bases sitting between them. Germline lookup yields CDR1 SGDLS and CDR2 YYNGEE. The CDR3 sequence is 14 residues long. CDR3 coding DNA: TGTGCCAGCAGCGCCGTGACTGACACAGATACGCAGTATTTT. Residues: CASSAVTDTDTQYF.

This rearrangement joins TRBV30 to TRBJ2-7; 8 bases are a match to TRBD1. V was pared by 5 bases and J by 0 bases, with 6 bases of the junction left unmatched. Germline V gene data show CDR1 as GTSNPN and CDR2 as SVGIG (reference sequence). The CDR3 is 14 residues long. CDR3 sequence: CAWRRQGYSYEQYF. The CDR3 DNA follows: TGTGCCTGGCGGAGACAGGGGTACTCCTACGAGCAGTACTTC.

This sequence joins TRBV7-9 and TRBJ1-4; D not resolved. Trimming took 0 bases from V and 13 from J, leaving 9 bases between them. This CDR3 comprises 12 residues. Germline V gene lookup returns CDR1 SEHNR and CDR2 FQNEAQ (reference sequence). The CDR3 loop reads CASSLAAGLLFF. The CDR3 DNA follows: TGTGCCAGCAGCTTAGCGGCGGGCCTACTGTTTTTT. Together with reference TRBV7-9 and TRBJ1-4, the CDR3 gives the full variable domain: DTGVSQNPRHKITKRGQNVTFRCDPISEHNRLYWYRQTLGQGPEFLTYFQNEAQLEKSRLLSDRFSAERPKGSFSTLEIQRTEQGDSAMYLCASSLAAGLLFFGSGTQLSVL.

This clone was seen a single time. The V call is TRBV4-3, the J call TRBJ2-1, with a possible D match to TRBD2 (6 bases). The length of the CDR3 is 15 residues. Trimming pared 0 bases from V and 4 bases from J, leaving 10 bases between. CDR1 and CDR2 (germline): LGHNA, YSLEER. CDR3 sequence (DNA): TGCGCCAGCAGCCAAGAAGGAGGGCCTTACAATGAGCAGTTCTTC. It is translated as CASSQEGGPYNEQFF.

The sample holds a few counts of this clone. The chain recombines TRBV10-2 with TRBJ2-1; perhaps TRBD2 as D (5 bases). This CDR3 has 15 amino acids. Germline V CDR1 and CDR2: WSHSY, SAAADI. V shed 2 bases and J shed 7 bases, with 15 bases lying between them. The CDR3 DNA reads TGCGCCAGCAGTGAGGGAGGATCGGTTAGGAATGAGCAGTTCTTC. This encodes CASSEGGSVRNEQFF.

CDR3 in amino acids: CASSLRTSGGAYEQYF. CDR3 DNA: TGCGCCAGCAGCTTGAGGACTAGCGGGGGGGCCTACGAGCAGTACTTC. V gene TRBV5-1 combines with J gene TRBJ2-7; 15 bases match TRBD2. The CDR3 is 16 residues long. Germline V CDR1 and CDR2: SGHRS, YFSETQ. With 1 base clipped from V and 2 bases from J, the junction kept 1 base outside the gene matches.

The V and J genes are TRBV5-6 and TRBJ2-7; D gene unclear. The V gene's germline CDR1 is SGHDT and CDR2 YYEEEE. The CDR3 extends over 13 amino acids. V dropped 4 bases and J dropped 1 base, with 9 bases sitting between them. The CDR3 DNA reads as TGTGCCAGCAGCCCTGGTCCGTCCTACGAGCAGTACTTC. As protein: CASSPGPSYEQYF.

Details on this clone: This sample includes further DNA sequences coding for the same CDR3. The chain combines TRBV7-3 with TRBJ1-2; tentative D call: TRBD1 (6 bases). From germline, CDR1 is SGHTA and CDR2 FQGTGA. The CDR3 covers 15 residues. Trimming cost V 5 bases and J 8 bases, with 21 bases left between them. The CDR3: CASSLYQGRVGGYTF. CDR3 DNA: TGTGCCAGCAGCCTATACCAGGGGCGGGTTGGGGGCTACACCTTC.

This clone came up a few times. The chain combines TRBV9 with TRBJ1-2; D is undetermined. Germline lookup yields CDR1 SGDLS and CDR2 YYNGEE. The V end was cut by 0 bases, the J end by 4 bases, with 7 bases between. This CDR3 spans 13 amino acids. Here the CDR3 reads CASSVDSTYGYTF. The CDR3 DNA reads TGTGCCAGCAGCGTAGACAGCACCTATGGCTACACCTTC. The full variable domain, its missing parts supplied by reference TRBV9 and TRBJ1-2, is DSGVTQTPKHLITATGQRVTLRCSPRSGDLSVYWYQQSLDQGLQFLIQYYNGEERAKGNILERFSAQQFPDLHSELNLSSLELGDSALYFCASSVDSTYGYTFGSGTRLTVV.

This chain joins TRBV27 and TRBJ2-5; D may correspond to TRBD1 or TRBD2 (5 bases each). The CDR3 is 14 residues long. The germline V and J ends were trimmed by 0 bases and 5 bases, with 10 bases remaining between them. The germline gives CDR1 MNHEY, CDR2 SMNVEV (reference sequence). The CDR3 sequence: CASSLSGVRETQYF. CDR3 nucleotide sequence: TGTGCCAGCAGTTTATCGGGGGTTCGGGAGACCCAGTACTTC.

The V and J genes are TRBV5-5 and TRBJ1-1, with a possible D match to TRBD1 (5 bases). Deletions cut 1 base from V and 4 bases from J, with 14 bases between. This CDR3 contains 15 residues. Germline-derived CDR1 and CDR2 are SGHKS and YYEKEE (reference sequence). The CDR3 sequence is CASSLRATGGTEAFF. The CDR3 DNA is TGTGCCAGCAGCTTGAGGGCAACGGGGGGCACTGAAGCTTTCTTT.